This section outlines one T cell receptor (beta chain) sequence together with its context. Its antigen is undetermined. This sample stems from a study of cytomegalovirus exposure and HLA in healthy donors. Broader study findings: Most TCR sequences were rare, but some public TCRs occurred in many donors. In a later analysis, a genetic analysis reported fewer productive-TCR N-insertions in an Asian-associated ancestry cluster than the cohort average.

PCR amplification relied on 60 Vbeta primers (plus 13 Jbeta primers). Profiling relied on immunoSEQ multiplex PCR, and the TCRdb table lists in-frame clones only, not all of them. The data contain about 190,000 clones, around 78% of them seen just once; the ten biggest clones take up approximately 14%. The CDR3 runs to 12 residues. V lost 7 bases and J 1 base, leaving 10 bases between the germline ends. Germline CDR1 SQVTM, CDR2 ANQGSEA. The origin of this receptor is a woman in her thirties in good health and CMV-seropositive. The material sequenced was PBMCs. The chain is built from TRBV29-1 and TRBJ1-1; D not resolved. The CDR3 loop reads CSAAVGNTEAFF. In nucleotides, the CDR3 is TGCAGCGCCGCGGTAGGGAACACTGAAGCTTTCTTT.